Below are 10 T cell receptor beta chains sequenced from a single sample in a study of cytomegalovirus exposure and HLA in healthy donors. The PCR contained 60 Vbeta and 13 Jbeta primers. Produced via immunoSEQ multiplex PCR; TCRdb's table is partial and in-frame only. The sample lists 170,000 or so clones, around three quarters occurring once. Material: PBMCs. The receptors were gathered from a woman aged 40 to 50 in good health and CMV-seronegative.

A remark on this clone: Relative to the germline gene, one junction end is altered; a read error may explain this. This sequence joins TRBV2 and TRBJ1-2, with 8 bases matching TRBD1. The CDR3 consists of 12 residues. The germline CDR1 and CDR2 sequences are SNHLY and FYNNEI. The CDR3 region has the DNA TGTGCCAGCGGACAGGGAGACTATGGCTACATCTTC. It is translated as CASGQGDYGYIF.

The V gene is TRBV28, the J gene TRBJ2-5, with 7 bases identical to TRBD2. Germline CDR1 and CDR2: MDHEN and SYDVKM. This CDR3 comprises 14 residues. This CDR3 reads CAAPPAGVPETQYF. The DNA for the CDR3 is TGTGCTGCACCACCGGCGGGAGTTCCCGAGACCCAGTACTTC.

This clone was counted between two and nine times. The chain combines TRBV29-1 with TRBJ2-6; D might be TRBD1 (7 bases). The CDR3 spans 13 residues. Germline loops: CDR1 SQVTM, CDR2 ANQGSEA. For the CDR3, the DNA is TGCGCAGGGGGGTACTCTGGGGCCAACGTCCTGACTTTC. Translating gives CAGGYSGANVLTF.

This sequence joins TRBV6-5 and TRBJ1-3; D uncertain. CDR1 is MNHEY, CDR2 SVGAGI, per germline. V shed 5 bases and J shed 0 bases, with 11 bases lying between them. The CDR3 extends over 15 amino acids. The CDR3 nucleotides are TGTGCCAGCAGTGCCGGGAGGACCTCTGGAAACACCATATATTTT. Amino acids: CASSAGRTSGNTIYF.

The rearrangement uses TRBV27 and TRBJ2-3; 10 bases fit TRBD2. Germline assignment: CDR1 MNHEY and CDR2 SMNVEV (reference sequence). The length of the CDR3 is 13 residues. With 7 bases clipped from V and 9 bases from J, the junction kept 7 bases outside the gene matches. The CDR3 nucleotides are TGTGCCAGCACAACCGCAGCGGGAGGGACGCAGTATTTT. Translating it yields CASTTAAGGTQYF.

The gene calls are TRBV19 and TRBJ1-4, with D tentatively TRBD1 (5 bases). The CDR3 has 14 amino acids. The germline CDR1 and CDR2 sequences are LNHDA and SQIVND (reference sequence). V dropped 6 bases and J dropped 1 base, with 9 bases sitting between them. The CDR3 loop is CASRAGLTNEKLFF. CDR3 DNA sequence: TGTGCCAGTAGGGCAGGGTTAACTAATGAAAAACTGTTTTTT.

The chain combines TRBV2 with TRBJ1-5; 8 bases agree with TRBD1. Germline CDR1 is SNHLY and CDR2 is FYNNEI. V trimming: 8 bases; J trimming: 5 bases; junction bases outside the gene matches: 5. The CDR3 has 13 residues. DNA for the CDR3: TGTGCCAGCGACCTGGACAGGGATCAGCCCCAGCATTTT. This codes for CASDLDRDQPQHF.

The chain has TRBV4-2 and TRBJ2-2; 11 bases agree with TRBD2. The CDR3 spans 16 residues. CDR1 is LGHNA and CDR2 is YNFKEQ in the germline V gene. V lost 6 bases and J lost 2; bases outside the gene matches: 5. This chain's CDR3 is CASRVAGGPNTGELFF. In DNA form, the CDR3 reads TGTGCCAGCAGGGTAGCGGGAGGGCCCAACACCGGGGAGCTGTTTTTT.

The chain carries TRBV7-2 and TRBJ2-3; D is unresolved. The germline gives CDR1 SGHTA, CDR2 FQGNSA. The CDR3 extends over 15 amino acids. V lost 4 bases to trimming and J lost 3 bases, with 14 bases between them. The CDR3 nucleotides are TGTGCCAGCAGCTCCCCTACTGCAAGAACAGATACGCAGTATTTT. Translating it yields CASSSPTARTDTQYF.

This clone was seen a few times. The CDR3 reads CASSVGGGTGSWEKLFF. The DNA for the CDR3 is TGTGCCAGCAGCGTAGGTGGGGGAACAGGGTCTTGGGAAAAACTGTTTTTT. V and J are TRBV9 and TRBJ1-4, with TRBD1 as a possible D gene (6 bases). The ends were cut back, 0 bases at V and 8 bases at J, with 20 bases in the middle. This CDR3 has 17 amino acids. The germline V gene has CDR1 SGDLS and CDR2 YYNGEE.